The clone carrying this T cell receptor beta chain was seen just once. Other DNA sequences of this sample code for an identical CDR3. The repertoire was sequenced with immunoSEQ multiplex PCR; TCRdb's copy has only in-frame clones and lacks some. The repertoire holds 2,100,000 or so clones, with under 97% as singletons. The sample originates from a study of shared clonotypes between healthy human individuals. The V and J ends lost 0 bases and 7 bases respectively, with 7 bases between them. This CDR3 has 14 residues. The germline CDR1 and CDR2 sequences are MNHEY and SVGAGI. The chain combines TRBV6-5 with TRBJ1-6; D may be TRBD1 (5 bases). The TCR originated in a man between 18 and 35 years old in good health. Sample: naive CD4+ T cells sorted from blood. Subset given: CD45RA+ positively selected. CDR3 region: CASSYSGRNSPLHF. Written as DNA, the CDR3 is TGTGCCAGCAGTTACTCGGGACGGAATTCACCCCTCCACTTT.